This paragraph covers one T cell receptor beta chain sequence. With 60 Vbeta and 13 Jbeta primers, the PCR was carried out. Here immunoSEQ multiplex PCR was the method, and the copy in TCRdb shows in-frame clones only, minus some. In the table there are some 110,000 clones, approximately 14% of which are singletons. The sample belongs to a study of cytomegalovirus exposure and HLA in healthy donors. V was shortened by 7 bases and J by 1 base, with 13 bases between the two germline ends. This CDR3 spans 14 amino acids. Germline V gives CDR1 SEHNR, CDR2 FQNEAQ (reference sequence). The sample taken for sequencing was PBMCs. The clonotype was recovered from a female donor in good health and CMV-seronegative. The J gene is TRBJ1-1, the V gene TRBV7-9; D perhaps matches TRBD1 (6 bases). CDR3 bases: TGTGCCAGCACCCAGGGGCAGCCGAACACTGAAGCTTTCTTT. Its protein is CASTQGQPNTEAFF.